These 21 T cell receptor beta chains were all obtained from the same sample, sequenced in a study of blood T cell repertoires in COVID-19. Assay used: immunoSEQ multiplex PCR; TCRdb lists only in-frame clones, some missing. The sample lists about 110,000 clones; more than 75% were seen once. Material for sequencing was peripheral blood. These receptors were taken from a woman between 45 and 65 years old with acute or convalescent COVID-19.

V and J are TRBV21-1 and TRBJ2-7; the D call in the table, TRBD1, was not verified against the DNA. TRBV21-1 is termed a pseudogene. There are 15 residues in the CDR3. The CDR3: CASSPQGASYHEQYF. Written as DNA, the CDR3 is TGTGCCAGCAGCCCACAGGGGGCGTCTTACCACGAGCAGTACTTC.

CDR3 sequence reads: CASSLFSAGAGNTEAFF. The CDR3 DNA follows: TGTGCCAGCAGTTTATTTTCCGCAGGGGCTGGAAACACTGAAGCTTTCTTT. The chain employs TRBV28 and TRBJ1-1, with a weak D call TRBD1 (6 bases). This CDR3 is built from 17 residues. The V end lost 1 base, the J end lost 2 bases, and 17 bases lay between the germline ends. The germline V gene has CDR1 MDHEN and CDR2 SYDVKM.

This rearrangement joins TRBV27 to TRBJ2-3; D is ambiguous. The CDR3 totals 13 residues. Trimming removed 6 bases at V and 1 base at J, with 8 bases between. Germline V gene data show CDR1 as MNHEY and CDR2 as SMNVEV (reference sequence). CDR3 in DNA: TGTGCCAGCAGCTGGCAGGGCACAGATACGCAGTATTTT. This codes for CASSWQGTDTQYF.

V gene TRBV19 combines with J gene TRBJ2-5; D is perhaps TRBD2 (5 bases). The V gene lost 6 bases and the J gene lost 4 bases, with 12 bases spanning the gap. This CDR3 has 13 residues. Germline V gene sequence: CDR1 LNHDA, CDR2 SQIVND (reference sequence). The CDR3 nucleotides are TGTGCCAGTAGCGGGAAGGTTCTAGAGACCCAGTACTTC. Residues: CASSGKVLETQYF.

The CDR3 reads CASSLVQGNNEQFF. Written as DNA, the CDR3 is TGCGCCAGCAGCTTGGTCCAGGGCAACAATGAGCAGTTCTTC. This rearrangement joins TRBV5-1 to TRBJ2-1, with D perhaps matching TRBD1 (5 bases). V lost 0 bases to trimming and J lost 5 bases, with 9 bases between them. The germline V gene encodes CDR1 SGHRS and CDR2 YFSETQ. This CDR3 comprises 14 residues.

The CDR3 coding sequence is TGTGCCAGCAGCTTAAGTGGCACTAGATCCTACGAGCAGTACTTC. It translates to CASSLSGTRSYEQYF. The chain carries TRBV7-2 and TRBJ2-7, with a possible D match to TRBD2 (5 bases). The CDR3 runs to 15 residues. V was cut by 2 bases and J by 1 base, with 12 bases left in between. Looked up from germline, CDR1 is SGHTA and CDR2 is FQGNSA.

The chain has TRBV19 and TRBJ1-2; D not certain. The CDR3 is 15 amino acids. Germline lookup yields CDR1 LNHDA and CDR2 SQIVND (reference sequence). Trimming cost V 3 bases and J 7 bases, with 18 bases left between them. The CDR3 here is CASSIFSVPLGGYTF. CDR3 DNA: TGTGCCAGTAGTATTTTCTCAGTGCCCCTTGGTGGCTACACCTTC. Together with reference TRBV19 and TRBJ1-2, the CDR3 gives the full variable domain: DGGITQSPKYLFRKEGQNVTLSCEQNLNHDAMYWYRQDPGQGLRLIYYSQIVNDFQKGDIAEGYSVSREKKESFPLTVTSAQKNPTAFYLCASSIFSVPLGGYTFGSGTRLTVV.

The rearrangement uses TRBV5-1 and TRBJ1-1; 9 bases are shared with TRBD1. The V and J ends lost 4 bases and 1 base, in that order; junction bases with no gene match: 14. The CDR3 is 18 residues long. Germline V gene data show CDR1 as SGHRS and CDR2 as YFSETQ. The CDR3 protein is CASSPYGGTGLENTEAFF. The CDR3 DNA reads TGCGCCAGCAGCCCGTACGGCGGGACAGGGCTTGAGAACACTGAAGCTTTCTTT.

The chain recombines TRBV11-2 with TRBJ2-3, with 7 bases lining up with TRBD2. The CDR3 runs to 16 residues. Per the germline V gene, CDR1 is SGHAT and CDR2 is FQNNGV. V shed 3 bases, J shed 3 bases, and the junction held 9 bases outside the gene matches. The CDR3 sequence: CASSLGGMRGTDTQYF. CDR3 nucleotide sequence: TGTGCCAGCAGCTTGGGAGGGATGAGAGGAACAGATACGCAGTATTTT. Full variable domain (outside the CDR3, taken from reference TRBV11-2 and TRBJ2-3): EAGVAQSPRYKIIEKRQSVAFWCNPISGHATLYWYQQILGQGPKLLIQFQNNGVVDDSQLPKDRFSAERLKGVDSTLKIQPAKLEDSAVYLCASSLGGMRGTDTQYFGPGTRLTVL.

This chain connects TRBV6-6 to TRBJ2-2; TRBD2 agrees at 10 bases. This CDR3 contains 14 residues. Per germline, CDR1 MNHNY and CDR2 SVGAGI (reference sequence). Trimming took 10 bases from V and 1 from J; bases not matched to a gene: 3. The CDR3 sequence: CATRLAGNTGELFF. The CDR3 nucleotides are TGTGCCACTAGACTAGCGGGGAACACCGGGGAGCTGTTTTTT.

The V call is TRBV5-8, the J call TRBJ2-7; tentatively, D is TRBD2 (6 bases). The V gene's germline CDR1 is SGHTS and CDR2 YDEGEE. V lost 7 bases, J lost 2 bases, and 19 bases lay in between. The CDR3 has 15 residues. The CDR3 region has the DNA TGTGCCAGCGCCCTTAGGGCTAGCGCGACCTACGAGCAGTACTTC. Translated, it gives CASALRASATYEQYF. Full variable domain (missing parts from reference TRBV5-8 and TRBJ2-7): EAGVTQSPTHLIKTRGQQATLRCSPISGHTSVYWYQQALGLGLQFLLWYDEGEERNRGNFPPRFSGRQFPNYSSELNVNALELEDSALYLCASALRASATYEQYFGPGTRLTVT.

The V and J genes are TRBV7-9 and TRBJ2-3; D gene ambiguous. The CDR3 is made up of 14 amino acids. Germline CDR1 reads SEHNR; CDR2 reads FQNEAQ (reference sequence). Trimming took off 2 bases at V and 2 bases at J, with 8 bases between the two ends. CDR3 sequence reads: CASSLTDVTDTQYF. As DNA, the CDR3 is TGTGCCAGCAGCTTAACAGATGTCACAGATACGCAGTATTTT.

The CDR3 reads CASSQGAWRAESTDTQYF. As DNA, the CDR3 is TGTGCCAGCAGCCAAGGGGCGTGGAGGGCGGAGAGCACAGATACGCAGTATTTT. The rearrangement uses TRBV3-1 (or the pseudogene TRBV3-2) and TRBJ2-3, with D possibly being TRBD2 (6 bases). Germline CDR1 LGHDT, CDR2 YNNKEL (reference sequence). V lost 1 base and J 0 bases, leaving 17 bases between the germline ends. The CDR3 consists of 18 residues.

The chain employs TRBV4-1 and TRBJ2-7; a possible D gene is TRBD1 (5 bases). Germline CDR1 reads MGHRA; CDR2 reads YSYEKL. V gave up 4 bases and J gave up 4 bases, with 14 bases separating them. CDR3 size: 14 residues. The CDR3 nucleotides read TGCGCCAGCAGCCCAGGAGATGACAGATACGAGCAGTACTTC. It translates to CASSPGDDRYEQYF.

The chain uses TRBV6-1 and TRBJ1-1, with TRBD1 matching over 10 bases. The CDR3 loop spans 15 amino acids. Per germline, CDR1 MNHNS and CDR2 SASEGT. J was trimmed by 3 bases and V by 0 bases; bases with no gene match: 1. CDR3 residues: CASSEAGTGDTEAFF. CDR3 coding DNA: TGTGCCAGCAGTGAAGCGGGGACAGGGGACACTGAAGCTTTCTTT.

This chain links TRBV12-3 or TRBV12-4 with TRBJ2-7; 8 bases line up with TRBD1. This CDR3 has 13 amino acids. Germline trimming cut 6 bases from V and 6 bases from J; bases unmatched to any gene: 7. For the CDR3, the DNA is TGTGCCAGCAGCCGTGACAGGGGATCCGAGCAGTACTTC. It specifies CASSRDRGSEQYF.

The CDR3 protein is CASTGTSGYEQYF. For the CDR3, the DNA is TGTGCCAGTACCGGGACTAGCGGCTACGAGCAGTACTTC. This rearrangement joins TRBV19 to TRBJ2-7; 11 bases map to TRBD2. V trimming: 7 bases; J trimming: 3 bases; junction bases outside the gene matches: 2. Germline V gene lookup returns CDR1 LNHDA and CDR2 SQIVND (reference sequence). This CDR3 contains 13 residues.

V is TRBV5-6 and J is TRBJ1-3; 7 bases fit TRBD1. The ends lost 4 bases at V and 0 bases at J; junction bases unmatched: 1. In germline, CDR1 is SGHDT, CDR2 YYEEEE. The CDR3 contains 14 residues. The CDR3 protein is CASSRDSSGNTIYF. CDR3 coding DNA: TGTGCCAGCAGCCGGGACAGCTCTGGAAACACCATATATTTT.

The chain recombines TRBV5-1 with TRBJ2-5; 11 nucleotides match TRBD2. V lost 5 bases to trimming and J lost 5 bases; unmatched junction nucleotides: 8. This CDR3 comprises 15 residues. CDR1 SGHRS and CDR2 YFSETQ come from the germline V gene. CDR3 amino acids: CASRLSGRAQETQYF. The CDR3, as DNA: TGCGCCAGCAGGCTTAGCGGGAGGGCCCAGGAGACCCAGTACTTC.

The V gene is TRBV5-8, the J gene TRBJ2-7; D gene unclear. Trimming removed 4 bases at V and 0 bases at J, with 5 bases between. Germline V CDR1 and CDR2: SGHTS, YDEGEE. The CDR3 is made up of 12 amino acids. The CDR3 DNA reads as TGTGCCAGCAGCGTCAGCTCCTACGAGCAGTACTTC. Amino acids: CASSVSSYEQYF.

This clone has just a few counts. The genes are TRBV4-1 and TRBJ2-7; 9 bases fit TRBD2. The V and J ends lost 7 bases and 5 bases, in that order; junction bases with no gene match: 12. This CDR3 comprises 15 residues. In germline, CDR1 is MGHRA, CDR2 YSYEKL. CDR3 sequence (DNA): TGCGCCAGCAAACCGGGACTAGCTACAACGGACGAGCAGTACTTC. Its translation: CASKPGLATTDEQYF.